The rows below give T cell receptor beta chains drawn from one sample of a study of cytotoxic CD8 clonotypes in ibrutinib-treated CLL. Libraries were prepared by immunoSEQ multiplex PCR; TCRdb keeps only in-frame clonotypes and omits some of them. The repertoire holds more than 300,000 clones, around four fifths seen once, with 6.7% in the top ten. Material: PBMCs, obtained before ibrutinib treatment. These receptor sequences come from a human donor with chronic lymphocytic leukemia. The CDR3 runs from the conserved cysteine through the conserved F or W. D genes are given only for firm matches. Some rows mark clone size as missing; the rest say once, few, many or name a class of expanded clone.

D	V	size	J	DNA	CDR3
.	TRBV4-3	.	TRBJ2-7	TGCGCCAGCAGCCAGAGTATACAGTACTCCTACGAGCAGTACTTC	CASSQSIQYSYEQYF
.	TRBV28	.	TRBJ2-7	TGTGCCAGCAAGGGGTATATGTACGAGCAGTACTTC	CASKGYMYEQYF
TRBD2	TRBV2	.	TRBJ2-7	TGTGCCAGCAGTGTAGCAGCGGGAGGTTACGAGCAGTACTTC	CASSVAAGGYEQYF
.	TRBV15	few	TRBJ2-1	TGTGCCACCAGCAGAGACTACAATGAGCAGTTCTTC	CATSRDYNEQFF
TRBD1	TRBV5-1	.	TRBJ2-7	TGCGCCAGCAGCTCCCGGGACAGGAACGAGCAGTACTTC	CASSSRDRNEQYF
.	TRBV7-2	.	TRBJ1-5	TGTGCCAGCAGCCTAGACAGCTGGCAGCCCCAGCATTTT	CASSLDSWQPQHF
.	TRBV25-1	.	TRBJ2-4	TGTGCCAGCAGTGGGGCAGAATTAGCCAAAAACATTCAGTACTTC	CASSGAELAKNIQYF
TRBD2	TRBV18	.	TRBJ2-2	TGTGCCAGCACGCTAGCGGGAGGCACCGGGGAGCTGTTTTTT	CASTLAGGTGELFF
.	TRBV5-1	few	TRBJ1-2	TGCGCCAGCAGCCCTGGGACCCATGGCTACACCTTC	CASSPGTHGYTF
TRBD1	TRBV28	once	TRBJ2-6	TGTGCCAGCAGTTTTGTTACCGGGACAGGGTTCTCTGGGGCCAACGTCCTGACTTTC	CASSFVTGTGFSGANVLTF
TRBD1	TRBV7-8	.	TRBJ2-7	TGTGCCAGCATCCCGGGACAGGGGGTTTACGAGCAGTACTTC	CASIPGQGVYEQYF
.	TRBV5-1	.	TRBJ2-3	TGCGCCAGCAGCTTGGCCAGGTTAGCGAGCACAGATACGCAGTATTTT	CASSLARLASTDTQYF
TRBD2	TRBV6-1	.	TRBJ2-7	TGTGCCAGCAGTGAGACTAGCGGGAGGAGCTCCTACGAGCAGTACTTC	CASSETSGRSSYEQYF
TRBD1	TRBV14	.	TRBJ2-7	TGTGCCAGCAGCCTTCCGACAGGGCCGTCCTACGAGCAGTACTTC	CASSLPTGPSYEQYF
.	TRBV28	.	TRBJ1-1	TGTGCCAGCAGTATGGGGGGGCCGGACACTGAAGCTTTCTTT	CASSMGGPDTEAFF
.	TRBV27	.	TRBJ2-1	TGTGCCAGCAGTTTATCCGGACAATCCTACAATGAGCAGTTCTTC	CASSLSGQSYNEQFF
.	TRBV19	few	TRBJ2-7	TGTGCCAGTAGTATAAAGGCAGGGGACTCCTACGAGCAGTACTTC	CASSIKAGDSYEQYF
TRBD1	TRBV7-9	.	TRBJ1-2	TGTGCCAGCAGACGCAAGACAGGGGTCGATGGCTACACCTTC	CASRRKTGVDGYTF
TRBD2	TRBV2	.	TRBJ2-3	TGTGCCAGCAGTGAGGCGACTAGCGGGAGCACAGATACGCAGTATTTT	CASSEATSGSTDTQYF
TRBD1	TRBV2	.	TRBJ1-2	TGTGCCAGCAGTGCAGGAGGAGCGGGGACAGGGCTTGGCTACACCTTC	CASSAGGAGTGLGYTF
TRBD1	TRBV4-1	.	TRBJ1-1	TGCGCCAGCAGCCGTATGGGGACAGGGCACACTGAAGCTTTCTTT	CASSRMGTGHTEAFF
TRBD2	TRBV28	.	TRBJ2-1	TGTGCCAGCAGTTCCCGGACTAGCGGACTCCCCAGGTACAATGAGCAGTTCTTC	CASSSRTSGLPRYNEQFF
TRBD2	TRBV30	.	TRBJ2-1	TGTGCCTGGAGTAACGGACTAGCGGGAGTGGGTGAGCAGTTCTTC	CAWSNGLAGVGEQFF
.	TRBV9	once	TRBJ2-6	TGTGCCAGCAGCGCCTACGGACAGCCCTATTCTGGGGCCAACGTCCTGACTTTC	CASSAYGQPYSGANVLTF
TRBD2	TRBV27	.	TRBJ2-5	TGTGCCAGCAGCAGACTAGCGACGCAAGAGACCCAGTACTTC	CASSRLATQETQYF
.	TRBV2	few	TRBJ2-5	TGTGCCAGCAATGTTAGACTGTATCCAGAGACCCAGTACTTC	CASNVRLYPETQYF